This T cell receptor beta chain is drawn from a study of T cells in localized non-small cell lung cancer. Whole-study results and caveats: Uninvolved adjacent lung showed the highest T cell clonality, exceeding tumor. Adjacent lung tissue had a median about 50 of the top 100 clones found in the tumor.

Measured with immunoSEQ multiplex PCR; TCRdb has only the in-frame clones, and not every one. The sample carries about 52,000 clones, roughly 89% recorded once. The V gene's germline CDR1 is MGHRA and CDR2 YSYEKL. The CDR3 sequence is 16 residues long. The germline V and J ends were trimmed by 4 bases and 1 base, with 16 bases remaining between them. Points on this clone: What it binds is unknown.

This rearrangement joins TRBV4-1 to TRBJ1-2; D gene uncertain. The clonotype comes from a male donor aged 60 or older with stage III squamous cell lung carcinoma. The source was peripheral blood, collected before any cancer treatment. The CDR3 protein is CASSRQKDGVNYGYTF. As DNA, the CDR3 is TGCGCCAGCAGCCGCCAAAAGGACGGCGTTAACTATGGCTACACCTTC.